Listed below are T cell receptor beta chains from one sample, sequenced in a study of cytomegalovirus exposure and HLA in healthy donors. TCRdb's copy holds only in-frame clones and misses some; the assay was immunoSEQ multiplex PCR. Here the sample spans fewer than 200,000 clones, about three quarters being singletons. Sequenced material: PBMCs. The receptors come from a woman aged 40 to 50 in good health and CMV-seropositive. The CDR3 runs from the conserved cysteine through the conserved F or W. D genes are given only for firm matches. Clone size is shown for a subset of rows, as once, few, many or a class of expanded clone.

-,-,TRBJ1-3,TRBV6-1,TGTGCCAGCAGTGAAGATTTTAACAGCAGATCCTCTGGAAACACCATATATTTT,CASSEDFNSRSSGNTIYF
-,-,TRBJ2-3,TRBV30,TGTGCCTGGAGCAGGGTTCAGATAGATACGCAGTATTTT,CAWSRVQIDTQYF
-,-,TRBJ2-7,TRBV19,TGTGCCAGCGGACAAGTCTACGAGCAGTACTTC,CASGQVYEQYF
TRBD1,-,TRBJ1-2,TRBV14,TGTGCCAGCAGCCAAGTGGGGACAGTAGGATACGGCTACACCTTC,CASSQVGTVGYGYTF
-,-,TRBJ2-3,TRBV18,TGTGCCAGCTCCGCGGCAGCGGAAGGGGATACGCAGTATTTT,CASSAAAEGDTQYF
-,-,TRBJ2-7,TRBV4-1,TGCGCCAGCAGCCAAGATATGGGAGGCTACGAGCAGTACTTC,CASSQDMGGYEQYF
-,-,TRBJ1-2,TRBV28,TGTGCCAGCAGTTTAGGGCAGGGGCCCACGGGGGGCTACACCTTC,CASSLGQGPTGGYTF
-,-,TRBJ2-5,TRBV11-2,TGTGCCAGCAGCTGGACAGTTGGCCAAGAGACCCAGTACTTC,CASSWTVGQETQYF
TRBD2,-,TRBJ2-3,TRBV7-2,TGTGCCAGCAGCTTAGCGGCTAGCGGGGGGATGGATACGCAGTATTTT,CASSLAASGGMDTQYF
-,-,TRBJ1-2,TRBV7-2,TGTGCCAGCAGCTTAGGGGTTTCGAGGGGGGGCCACACCTTC,CASSLGVSRGGHTF
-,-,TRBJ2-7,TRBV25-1,TGTGCCAGCAGTCGGCAGGGGACCTACGAGCAGTACTTC,CASSRQGTYEQYF
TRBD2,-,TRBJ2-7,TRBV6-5,TGTGCCAGCAGCGAGGGCGGGACTACCCCTCGCGAGCAGTACTTC,CASSEGGTTPREQYF
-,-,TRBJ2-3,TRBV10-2,TGCGCCAGCAGTAGCAACGGGGGACTGGGCACAGATACGCAGTATTTT,CASSSNGGLGTDTQYF
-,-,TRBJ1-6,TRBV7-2,TGTGCCAGCAGCTTCTGGGAGTCCTATAATTCACCCCTCCACTTT,CASSFWESYNSPLHF
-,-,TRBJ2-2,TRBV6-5,-,CASSPSILAGELFF
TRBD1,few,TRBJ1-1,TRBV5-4,TGTGCCAGCAGCGTACGGACAGGGGGCGGATCTAACACTGAAGCTTTCTTT,CASSVRTGGGSNTEAFF
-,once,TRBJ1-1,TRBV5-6,TGTGCCAGCAGAGAGTGGTGGGGGGCTGAAGCTTTCTTT,CASREWWGAEAFF
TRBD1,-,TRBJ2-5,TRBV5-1,TGCGCCAGCAGCAGAGACAGGGGCGAAGAGACCCAGTACTTC,CASSRDRGEETQYF